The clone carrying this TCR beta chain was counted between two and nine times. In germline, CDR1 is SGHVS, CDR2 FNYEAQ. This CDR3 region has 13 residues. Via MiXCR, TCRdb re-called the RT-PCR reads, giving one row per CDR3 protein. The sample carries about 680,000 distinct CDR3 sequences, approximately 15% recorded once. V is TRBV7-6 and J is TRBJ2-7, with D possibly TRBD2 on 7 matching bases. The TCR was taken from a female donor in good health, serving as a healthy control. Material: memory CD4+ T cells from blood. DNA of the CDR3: TGTGCATCAGGGCAGGGGACTACCTACGAGCAGTACTTC. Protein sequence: CASGQGTTYEQYF.